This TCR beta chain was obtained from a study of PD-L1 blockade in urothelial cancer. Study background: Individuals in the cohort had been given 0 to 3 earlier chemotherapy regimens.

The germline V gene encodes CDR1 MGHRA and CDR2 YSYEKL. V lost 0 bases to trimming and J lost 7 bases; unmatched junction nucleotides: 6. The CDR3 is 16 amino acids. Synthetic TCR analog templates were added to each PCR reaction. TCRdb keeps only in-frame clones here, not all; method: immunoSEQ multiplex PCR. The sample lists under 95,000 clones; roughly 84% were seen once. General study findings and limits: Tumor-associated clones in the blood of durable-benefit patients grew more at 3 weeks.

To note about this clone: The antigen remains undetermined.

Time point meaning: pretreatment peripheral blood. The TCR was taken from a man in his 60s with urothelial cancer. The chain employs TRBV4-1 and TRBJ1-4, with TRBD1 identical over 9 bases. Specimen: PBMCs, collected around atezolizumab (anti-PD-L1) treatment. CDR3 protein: CASSQETGTGSEKLFF. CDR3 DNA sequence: TGCGCCAGCAGCCAAGAGACCGGGACAGGGAGTGAAAAACTGTTTTTT.